This T cell receptor (beta chain) was identified in a study of blood T cell repertoires in COVID-19. Study-wide background: Sites in the United States, Italy and Spain provided acute and convalescent COVID-19 samples. Sources were T cells, B-cell-depleted T cells, or PBMCs; the material itself was cDNA or gDNA.

Per the germline V gene, CDR1 is MNHEY and CDR2 is SVGEGT. The CDR3 consists of 12 residues. V shed 5 bases, J shed 12 bases, and the junction held 8 bases outside the gene matches. Original data processing: Using reference gene primer amplification, nucleated cell counts were estimated. Assay used: immunoSEQ multiplex PCR; TCRdb lists only in-frame clones, some missing. Clone size and V and J calls were adopted from that table, with D and trimming inferred from the DNA. The table includes over 150,000 clones, 70% to 90% detected once. This receptor was obtained from a man younger than 35 who had recovered from COVID-19. The sample consisted of peripheral blood. The chain recombines TRBV6-2 or TRBV6-3 with TRBJ2-5, with 8 bases matching TRBD2. CDR3 sequence: CASSLSGTREYF. As DNA, the CDR3 is TGTGCCAGCAGTCTTTCGGGGACTAGGGAGTACTTC.